This TCR beta chain was sequenced in a study of blood T cell repertoires in COVID-19. Across the whole study: COVID-19 samples from acute and convalescent phases originated in the United States, Italy and Spain.

Germline values: CDR1 SGDLS, CDR2 YYNGEE. V was cut by 0 bases and J by 6 bases, with 16 bases left in between. The CDR3 is 16 amino acids. Clones were sequenced by immunoSEQ multiplex PCR, and TCRdb holds only the in-frame ones, with some missing. The top ten clones hold 4.2% of a sample with over 85,000 clones, about 91% of them seen once. Sequenced input: peripheral blood. The source of this sequence is a man aged 18-30 years with acute or convalescent COVID-19. V gene TRBV9 combines with J gene TRBJ2-1, with D perhaps TRBD2 (6 bases). The CDR3 here is CASSVALAIASNEQFF. The CDR3 DNA reads TGTGCCAGCAGCGTAGCACTAGCCATCGCAAGCAATGAGCAGTTCTTC.